The 11 T cell receptor beta chains given below trace back to one sample, sequenced in a study of T-cell reconstitution after alpha-beta-depleted transplantation in children. As it was prepared, the TCRbeta library received unique molecular identifiers. TCRdb itself ran the PCR reads through MiXCR, one entry per CDR3 protein. The table records 700,000 or so distinct CDR3 sequences, approximately 14% of them present only once. This material consisted of PBMCs, taken before TCRalphabeta/CD19-depleted stem cell transplant. The receptors shown here come from a girl under 10 years old with congenital amegakaryocytic thrombocytopenia, due to receive a stem cell transplant.

V and J are TRBV29-1 and TRBJ2-7; D may be TRBD1 or TRBD2 (5 bases each). Per the germline V gene, CDR1 is SQVTM and CDR2 is ANQGSEA. Trimming removed 5 bases at V and 2 bases at J, with 19 bases between. This CDR3 is built from 15 residues. Written as DNA, the CDR3 is TGCAGCGTTACGGACACCGGGACCAAGGCCTACGAGCAGTACTTC. It encodes CSVTDTGTKAYEQYF.

The gene calls are TRBV5-1 and TRBJ2-7, with 16 bases identical to TRBD2. Per germline, CDR1 SGHRS and CDR2 YFSETQ. J lost 6 bases, V lost 3 bases, and 9 bases had no gene match. The CDR3 length is 17 residues. CDR3 DNA sequence: TGCGCCAGCAGCTACGGGACTAGCGGGAGGGCCGTTTCCGAGCAGTACTTC. Its protein is CASSYGTSGRAVSEQYF.

Ten or more counts support this clonotype. V and J are TRBV10-3 and TRBJ1-4; no clear D. The CDR3 spans 13 residues. The germline V gene encodes CDR1 ENHRY and CDR2 SYGVKD. The V end lost 10 bases, the J end lost 4 bases, and 13 bases lay between the germline ends. DNA of the CDR3: TGTGCCACCCGGGATGCGGTTAATGAAAAACTGTTTTTT. It encodes CATRDAVNEKLFF.

This clonotype was recorded at least ten times. The chain links TRBV13 to TRBJ1-1; no definite D call. The CDR3 length is 15 residues. The germline V gene encodes CDR1 PRHDT and CDR2 FYEKMQ (reference sequence). V was shortened by 4 bases and J by 3 bases, with 15 bases between the two germline ends. The CDR3 protein is CASSSLPLSDTEAFF. The CDR3 DNA reads as TGTGCCAGCAGCTCACTACCCCTAAGCGACACTGAAGCTTTCTTT.

This clonotype was recorded at least ten times. This chain connects TRBV12-3 or TRBV12-4 to TRBJ1-5; 7 positions match TRBD1. The trim removed 0 bases at V and 5 bases at J, leaving 4 bases unmatched. The CDR3 covers 15 residues. The CDR3 DNA reads TGTGCCAGCAGTTTAGCCCTCACAGGGGATCAGCCCCAGCATTTT. Its translation: CASSLALTGDQPQHF.

To note about this clonotype: This may arise from a read error, as a much more abundant clone is one base away. The V gene is TRBV20-1, the J gene TRBJ2-3; 7 bases are shared with TRBD1. CDR1 is DFQATT, CDR2 SNEGSKA, per germline (reference sequence). This CDR3 has 14 residues. The CDR3 sequence: CSAQRGPVTGTQYF. CDR3 bases: TGCAGTGCCCAAAGGGGGCCAGTCACAGGTACGCAGTATTTT.

This clonotype has ten or more counts. This chain uses TRBV24-1 with TRBJ2-2, with D unclear. CDR1 is KGHDR, CDR2 SFDVKD, per germline. The CDR3 covers 16 residues. Trimming shortened V by 1 base and J by 0 bases, and 8 bases separated the two germline ends. The CDR3 sequence: CATSDFLGANTGELFF. As DNA, the CDR3 is TGTGCCACCAGTGATTTCCTTGGCGCGAACACCGGGGAGCTGTTTTTT.

This clonotype was observed many times. The chain has TRBV20-1 and TRBJ1-1; D ambiguous. CDR3 length equals 11 residues. The V and J ends lost 6 bases and 4 bases respectively, with 9 bases between them. The germline gives CDR1 DFQATT, CDR2 SNEGSKA (reference sequence). The CDR3 sequence is CSARRTTEAFF. CDR3 sequence (DNA): TGCAGTGCACGCCGCACCACTGAAGCTTTCTTT.

This chain connects TRBV10-3 to TRBJ2-7; 9 bases map to TRBD1. With 6 bases clipped from V and 2 bases from J, the junction kept 5 bases outside the gene matches. This CDR3 spans 14 amino acids. Germline CDR1 reads ENHRY; CDR2 reads SYGVKD. CDR3 DNA: TGTGCCATCAGGCTGACAGGGGGGCCCTACGAGCAGTACTTC. Translation gives CAIRLTGGPYEQYF.

This clonotype was seen repeatedly, ten times or more. The DNA for the CDR3 is TGTGCCAGCAGTTTGACAGGATCAGATCAGCCCCAGCATTTT. Its protein product is CASSLTGSDQPQHF. The V and J genes are TRBV12-3 or TRBV12-4 and TRBJ1-5, with D tentatively TRBD1 (6 bases). This CDR3 region has 14 residues. Trimming cost V 3 bases and J 5 bases, with 11 bases left between them.

V usage is TRBV5-1 and J usage is TRBJ2-7; possible D gene TRBD1, 6 bases. CDR1 and CDR2 from the germline V gene are SGHRS and YFSETQ. Deletions cut 0 bases from V and 2 bases from J, with 12 bases between. This CDR3 comprises 15 residues. This CDR3 is CASSLGGQQAYEQYF. DNA for the CDR3: TGCGCCAGCAGCTTGGGCGGACAGCAAGCCTACGAGCAGTACTTC.